This T cell receptor (beta chain) is drawn from a study of blood T cell repertoires in COVID-19. Looked up from germline, CDR1 is SGHRS and CDR2 is YFSETQ. The V and J ends lost 4 bases and 0 bases respectively, with 10 bases between them. The CDR3 covers 15 residues. The sample holds a few counts of this clone. Produced via immunoSEQ multiplex PCR; TCRdb's table is partial and in-frame only. Counted here are approximately 140,000 clones, 65% to 80% occurring once; the ten biggest clones make up less than 15%. This TCR was sampled from an elderly man with acute or convalescent COVID-19. Specimen: peripheral blood. The chain is built from TRBV5-1 and TRBJ1-4; D perhaps matches TRBD1 (5 bases). CDR3 amino acids: CASSAGGPTNEKLFF. DNA of the CDR3: TGCGCCAGCAGCGCCGGGGGACCAACTAATGAAAAACTGTTTTTT.